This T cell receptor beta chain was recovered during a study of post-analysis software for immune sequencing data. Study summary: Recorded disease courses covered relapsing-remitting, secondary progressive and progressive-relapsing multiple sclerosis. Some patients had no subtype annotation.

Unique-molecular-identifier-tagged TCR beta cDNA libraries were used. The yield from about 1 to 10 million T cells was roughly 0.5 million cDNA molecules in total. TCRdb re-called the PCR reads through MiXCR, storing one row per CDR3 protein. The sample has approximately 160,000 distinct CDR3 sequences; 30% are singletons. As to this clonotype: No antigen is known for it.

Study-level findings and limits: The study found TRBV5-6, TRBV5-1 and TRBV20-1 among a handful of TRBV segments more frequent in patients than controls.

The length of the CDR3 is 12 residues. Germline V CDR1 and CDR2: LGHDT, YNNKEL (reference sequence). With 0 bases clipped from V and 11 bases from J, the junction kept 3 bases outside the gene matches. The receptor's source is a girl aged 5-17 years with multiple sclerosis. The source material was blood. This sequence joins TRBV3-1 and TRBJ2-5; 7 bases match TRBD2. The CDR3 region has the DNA TGTGCCAGCAGCCAAGACCCGCGGGAGCAGTACTTC. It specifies CASSQDPREQYF.